This is a list of T cell receptor beta chains from one sample in a study of regulatory T cells in long-lasting Graves disease. TCRdb called the multiplex PCR reads again in MiXCR, with one record for every CDR3 protein. The sample gives approximately 490,000 distinct CDR3 sequences, roughly 16% of which show up once; 10% to 15% is in the top ten. The sample also formed part of further work on T cells in Graves' hyperthyroidism and ophthalmopathy.

This specimen consisted of peripheral blood mononuclear cells (PBMCs), obtained at new diagnosis, from a patient treated with antithyroid drugs. The receptors here all came from a man aged 35 to 55 with Graves disease. Both conserved end residues are part of each CDR3. A D gene is named only where the DNA matches it firmly. Clone size appears in some rows only: once, few, many, or a class for an expanded clone.

>.|.|TRBV2|TRBJ2-3
TGTGCCAGCAGAACCCCGGGACTTGAAGGGGTCCATACGCAGTATTTT
CASRTPGLEGVHTQYF
>few|TRBD1|TRBV12-3/TRBV12-4|TRBJ1-1
TGTGCCAACAGTTTGGCAGGGGGGTTAAACACTGAAGCTTTCTTT
CANSLAGGLNTEAFF
>few|TRBD2|TRBV6-1|TRBJ2-2
TGTGCCTCCCGGCCTAGCGGGGTCGGCGGGGAGCTGTTTTTT
CASRPSGVGGELFF
>.|.|TRBV6-1|TRBJ2-2
TGTGCCAGCATAGACACGAACACCGGGGAGCTGTTTTTT
CASIDTNTGELFF
>.|.|TRBV7-9|TRBJ2-1
TGTGCCAGCAGCAGTACCGGGTTATCCTTGGGATACAATGAGCAGTTCTTC
CASSSTGLSLGYNEQFF
>.|TRBD2|TRBV10-3|TRBJ2-2
TGTGCCATCAGTGAGCTAGCGGGAGCCGGGGAGCTGTTTTTT
CAISELAGAGELFF
>.|.|TRBV10-3|TRBJ2-5
TGTGCCATCAGTGAGCCGAGCCGTCGGGAGACCCAGTACTTC
CAISEPSRRETQYF
>few|.|TRBV2|TRBJ1-3
TGTGCCAGCAGTCTTCAGGGACAAATCTCTGGAAACACCATATATTTT
CASSLQGQISGNTIYF
>.|TRBD2|TRBV5-1|TRBJ2-5
TGCGCCAGCAGCTCCTCGGGACTACCGCAAGAGACCCAGTACTTC
CASSSSGLPQETQYF
>few|TRBD1|TRBV28|TRBJ2-1
TGTGCCAGCAGTTTGGGGGACAGGGAGTTCTTC
CASSLGDREFF
>many|TRBD1|TRBV28|TRBJ1-2
TGTGCCAGCAGTTTCGGCGGGACAGAATATGGCTACACCTTC
CASSFGGTEYGYTF
>many|.|TRBV2|TRBJ2-6
TGTGCCAGCAGTTTCCAGGGTCCCGGGGCCAACGTCCTGACTTTC
CASSFQGPGANVLTF
>many|TRBD2|TRBV27|TRBJ2-7
TGTGCCAGCAGTTTCTACCAGCGGGACCGATTCGAGCAGTACTTC
CASSFYQRDRFEQYF
>many|.|TRBV2|TRBJ1-1
TGTGCCAGCAGTGAGTTACTGAATGAAGCTTTCTTT
CASSELLNEAFF
>.|.|TRBV28|TRBJ1-2
TGTGCCAGCAGACACAGGGATCCCAACTATGGCTACACCTTC
CASRHRDPNYGYTF
>.|TRBD1|TRBV27|TRBJ1-2
TGTGCCAGCAGTTCAAACAGGGGGCTGGACTATGGCTACACCTTC
CASSSNRGLDYGYTF
>many|.|TRBV18|TRBJ2-2
TGTGCCAGCTCACCAGACGGGACGAACACCGGGGAGCTGTTTTTT
CASSPDGTNTGELFF
>many|.|TRBV2|TRBJ1-5
TGTGCCAGCAGTGAACCCTGGGGGCAGCGGAGCAATCAGCCCCAGCATTTT
CASSEPWGQRSNQPQHF